This TCR beta chain was observed in a study of T cell responses to AZD1222 COVID-19 vaccine. The data were produced by immunoSEQ multiplex PCR, yet TCRdb's version contains in-frame clones alone and is incomplete. This table has 150,000 to 200,000 clones, around 90% appearing once. To note about this clone: Its antigen is as yet unknown.

Study observations and caveats: Researchers took repertoire samples only after the peak T cell response had come. Donor demographics were predominantly white British with a female majority; clonal diversity may be underestimated. Reportedly, nearly half the spike-specific TCRs target unmutated variant regions.

This receptor was obtained from an adult who received the AZD1222 COVID-19 vaccine. The material was peripheral blood, obtained 28 days after the second AZD1222 dose.

CDR3 loop: CSASGQGPTNNQPQHF. In DNA, the CDR3 is TGCAGTGCTAGTGGACAGGGCCCTACCAATAATCAGCCCCAGCATTTT. The rearrangement uses TRBV20-1 and TRBJ1-5; 8 nucleotides agree with TRBD1. Germline CDR1 is DFQATT and CDR2 is SNEGSKA (reference sequence). There are 16 residues in the CDR3. V lost 3 bases, J lost 4 bases, and 11 bases stayed unmatched.